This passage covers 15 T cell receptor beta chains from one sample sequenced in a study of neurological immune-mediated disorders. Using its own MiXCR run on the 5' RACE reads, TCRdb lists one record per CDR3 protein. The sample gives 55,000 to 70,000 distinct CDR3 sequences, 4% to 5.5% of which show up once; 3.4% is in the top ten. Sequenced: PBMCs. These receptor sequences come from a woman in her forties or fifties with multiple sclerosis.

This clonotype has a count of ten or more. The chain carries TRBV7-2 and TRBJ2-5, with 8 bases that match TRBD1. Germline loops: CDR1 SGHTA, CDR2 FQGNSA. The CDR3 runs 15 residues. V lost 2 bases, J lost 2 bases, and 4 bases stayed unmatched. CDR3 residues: CASSLSRTGQETQYF. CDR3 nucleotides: TGTGCCAGCAGCTTATCTAGGACAGGGCAAGAGACCCAGTACTTC.

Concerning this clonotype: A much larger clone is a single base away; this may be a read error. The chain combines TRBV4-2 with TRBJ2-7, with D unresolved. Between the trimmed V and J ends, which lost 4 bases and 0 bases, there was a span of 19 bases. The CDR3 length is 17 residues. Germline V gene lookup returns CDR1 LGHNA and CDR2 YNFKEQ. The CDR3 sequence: CASSLSKWGRASYEQYF. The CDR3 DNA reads TGTGCCAGCAGCCTCTCCAAATGGGGAAGGGCCTCCTACGAGCAGTACTTC.

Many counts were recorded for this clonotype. The CDR3 DNA follows: TGTGCCAGCAGCCAGGCGGTACTGGGGGAGCTGTTTTTT. Protein product: CASSQAVLGELFF. The chain joins TRBV14 to TRBJ2-2; D gene unclear. The CDR3 has 13 residues. Germline V gives CDR1 SGHDN, CDR2 FVKESK. V was clipped by 3 bases and J by 8 bases, with 10 bases between them.

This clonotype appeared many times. The DNA for the CDR3 is TGTGCCAGCAGCTCCCTCGGGACTAAGAACGAGGAGCTGTTTTTT. This gives the protein CASSSLGTKNEELFF. V and J are TRBV7-2 and TRBJ2-2; the match to TRBD2 covers 7 bases. The CDR3 contains 15 residues. In germline, CDR1 is SGHTA, CDR2 FQGNSA. The ends lost 4 bases at V and 10 bases at J; junction bases unmatched: 12.

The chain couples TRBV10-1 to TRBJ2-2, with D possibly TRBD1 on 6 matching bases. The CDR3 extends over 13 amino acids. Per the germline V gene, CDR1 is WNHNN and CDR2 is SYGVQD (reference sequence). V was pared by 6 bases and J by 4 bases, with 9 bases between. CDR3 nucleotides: TGCGCCAGCAGAAAAGGGGGCACCGGGGAGCTGTTTTTT. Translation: CASRKGGTGELFF.

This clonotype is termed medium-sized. The CDR3 loop is CATSRDSTGTAGYTF. In DNA, the CDR3 is TGTGCCACCAGCAGAGATTCTACGGGGACGGCTGGCTACACCTTC. The V call is TRBV15, the J call TRBJ1-2, with D perhaps TRBD1 (5 bases). V lost 0 bases, J lost 7 bases, and 15 bases lay in between. The CDR3 sequence is 15 residues long. Germline V lookup: CDR1 LNHNV, CDR2 YYDKDF (reference sequence).

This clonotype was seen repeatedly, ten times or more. CDR3 sequence: CASSGQGAGSTGELFF. In nucleotides, the CDR3 is TGCGCCAGCAGCGGACAGGGGGCTGGAAGCACCGGGGAGCTGTTTTTT. V is TRBV5-1 and J is TRBJ2-2; 11 positions match TRBD1. Germline CDR1 reads SGHRS; CDR2 reads YFSETQ. The CDR3 contains 16 residues. Germline trimming cut 4 bases from V and 4 bases from J; bases unmatched to any gene: 6.

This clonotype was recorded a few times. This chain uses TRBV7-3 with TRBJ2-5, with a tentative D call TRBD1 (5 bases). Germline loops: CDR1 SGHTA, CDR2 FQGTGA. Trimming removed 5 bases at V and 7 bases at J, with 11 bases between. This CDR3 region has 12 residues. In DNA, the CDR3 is TGTGCCAGCAGCCCCAGGGATGGGACCCAGTACTTC. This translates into CASSPRDGTQYF.

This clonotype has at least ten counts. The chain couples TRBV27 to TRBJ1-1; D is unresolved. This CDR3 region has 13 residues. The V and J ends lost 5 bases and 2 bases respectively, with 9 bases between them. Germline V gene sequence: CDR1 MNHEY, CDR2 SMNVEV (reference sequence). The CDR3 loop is CASSPTENTEAFF. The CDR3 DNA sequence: TGTGCCAGCAGTCCCACAGAAAACACTGAAGCTTTCTTT.

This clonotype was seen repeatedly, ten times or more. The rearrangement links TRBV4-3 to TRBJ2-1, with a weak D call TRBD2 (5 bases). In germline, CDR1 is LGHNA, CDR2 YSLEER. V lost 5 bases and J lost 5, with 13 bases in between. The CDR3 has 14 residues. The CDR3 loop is CASSNYPGDNEQFF. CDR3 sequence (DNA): TGCGCCAGCAGCAACTATCCCGGGGACAATGAGCAGTTCTTC.

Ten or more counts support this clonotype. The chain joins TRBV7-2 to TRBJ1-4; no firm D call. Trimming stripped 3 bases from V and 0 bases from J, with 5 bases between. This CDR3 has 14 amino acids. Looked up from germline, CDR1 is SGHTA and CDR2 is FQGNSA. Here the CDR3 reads CASSLFATNEKLFF. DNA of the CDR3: TGTGCCAGCAGCTTGTTCGCAACTAATGAAAAACTGTTTTTT.

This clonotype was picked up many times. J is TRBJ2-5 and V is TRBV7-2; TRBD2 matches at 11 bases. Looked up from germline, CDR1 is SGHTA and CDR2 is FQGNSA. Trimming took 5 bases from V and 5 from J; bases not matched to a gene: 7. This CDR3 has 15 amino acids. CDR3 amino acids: CASSISGGGLETQYF. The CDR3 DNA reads TGTGCCAGCAGCATTAGCGGGGGGGGCCTCGAGACCCAGTACTTC.

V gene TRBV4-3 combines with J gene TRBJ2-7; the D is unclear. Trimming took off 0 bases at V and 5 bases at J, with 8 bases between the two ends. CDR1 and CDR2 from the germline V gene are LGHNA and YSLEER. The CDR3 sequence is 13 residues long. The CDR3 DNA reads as TGCGCCAGCAGCCAAGAATCAAAACACGAGCAGTACTTC. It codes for CASSQESKHEQYF.

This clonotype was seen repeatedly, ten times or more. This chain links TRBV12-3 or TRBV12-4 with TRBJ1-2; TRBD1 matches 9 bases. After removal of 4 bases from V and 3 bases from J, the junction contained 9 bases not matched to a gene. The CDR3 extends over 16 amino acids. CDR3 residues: CASSSLGTGRYYGYTF. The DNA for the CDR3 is TGTGCCAGCAGTTCCTTAGGGACAGGGAGGTACTATGGCTACACCTTC.

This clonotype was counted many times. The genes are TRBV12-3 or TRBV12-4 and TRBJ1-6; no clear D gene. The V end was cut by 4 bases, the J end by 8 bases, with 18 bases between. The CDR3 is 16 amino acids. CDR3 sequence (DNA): TGTGCCAGCAGTTGGTCCGGTCGGACCATGGATTCACCCCTCCACTTT. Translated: CASSWSGRTMDSPLHF.